Listed here are 21 T cell receptor beta chains from one sample, sequenced in a study of radiation and T cells in renal cell carcinoma. Sequenced by immunoSEQ multiplex PCR; TCRdb stores in-frame clones only, minus some. The sample includes about 170,000 clones, about nine tenths of them seen just once. The sample's time point: blood 4 weeks post-SBRT, at nephrectomy. This sample's treatment: 15 Gy SBRT to primary tumor, nephrectomy 4 weeks later. Sequenced material: blood, taken from a patient whose treatment included radiotherapy and nephrectomy. Source of these receptors: a woman aged 50 to 65 with renal cell carcinoma.

This chain uses TRBV7-9 with TRBJ2-5, with D perhaps matching TRBD1 or TRBD2 (5 bases each). CDR1 is SEHNR, CDR2 FQNEAQ, per germline (reference sequence). V was cut by 0 bases and J by 2 bases, with 10 bases left in between. The CDR3 is 15 amino acids. This CDR3 reads CASSLAGTEQETQYF. As DNA, the CDR3 is TGTGCCAGCAGCTTAGCGGGGACGGAACAAGAGACCCAGTACTTC.

This clone came up a few times. The rearrangement joins TRBV6-1 to TRBJ1-2, with D unclear. The germline CDR1 and CDR2 sequences are MNHNS and SASEGT. V dropped 5 bases and J dropped 0 bases, with 10 bases sitting between them. This CDR3 is built from 14 residues. The CDR3 sequence: CASSRDFSNYGYTF. CDR3 coding DNA: TGTGCCAGCAGTCGGGATTTCTCTAACTATGGCTACACCTTC.

The V and J genes are TRBV18 and TRBJ1-6, with TRBD1 matching 8 bases. CDR1 and CDR2 from the germline V gene are KGHSH and LQKENI. J was trimmed by 2 bases and V by 5 bases; bases with no gene match: 5. This CDR3 is 16 amino acids long. In DNA, the CDR3 is TGTGCCAGCTCAACGGGACAGGCGGCCTATAATTCACCCCTCCACTTT. Protein product: CASSTGQAAYNSPLHF.

A few counts support this clone. This chain links TRBV6-5 with TRBJ1-5; D may be TRBD1 (6 bases). The V gene lost 5 bases and the J gene lost 5 bases, with 16 bases spanning the gap. CDR3 length: 15 residues. Germline loops: CDR1 MNHEY, CDR2 SVGAGI. The CDR3 sequence is CASSAGRQAYQPQHF. Written as DNA, the CDR3 is TGTGCCAGCAGTGCAGGCAGACAGGCATATCAGCCCCAGCATTTT.

V usage is TRBV7-3 and J usage is TRBJ2-1; D unclear. Between the trimmed V and J ends, which lost 1 base and 2 bases, there was a span of 9 bases. Per the germline V gene, CDR1 is SGHTA and CDR2 is FQGTGA. The CDR3 spans 15 residues. CDR3 protein: CASSLNPSAYNEQFF. CDR3 nucleotide sequence: TGTGCCAGCAGCTTAAACCCATCGGCCTACAATGAGCAGTTCTTC.

This clone appeared a few times. The V call is TRBV15, the J call TRBJ1-1, with a possible D match to TRBD1 (6 bases). The V gene lost 1 base and the J gene lost 2 bases, with 14 bases spanning the gap. The CDR3 spans 16 residues. CDR1 and CDR2 from the germline V gene are LNHNV and YYDKDF (reference sequence). CDR3 amino acids: CATSRGIQGPNTEAFF. The CDR3, as DNA: TGTGCCACCAGCAGAGGTATACAGGGACCCAACACTGAAGCTTTCTTT.

The chain combines TRBV5-1 with TRBJ2-5; 7 nucleotides match TRBD1. The better agreement between TRBJ2-7 and the DNA end casts doubt on the J call. The length of the CDR3 is 15 residues. Germline V gene data show CDR1 as SGHRS and CDR2 as YFSETQ. DNA of the CDR3: TGCGCCAGCAGCTTCACGGGACAGAGCTCCTACGAGCAGTACTTC. This encodes CASSFTGQSSYEQYF.

In its sample, this clone was seen a few times. The CDR3 DNA reads TGTGCCAGCAGTGAATTCCCACGCGGTACTGAAGCTTTCTTT. Its protein product is CASSEFPRGTEAFF. J is TRBJ1-1 and V is TRBV6-1; D is undetermined. The CDR3 loop spans 14 amino acids. CDR1 is MNHNS, CDR2 SASEGT, per germline. V was trimmed by 2 bases and J by 5 bases, leaving 12 bases between them.

The chain recombines TRBV6-5 with TRBJ1-1, with D maybe TRBD1 (6 bases). V was trimmed by 3 bases and J by 0 bases, leaving 11 bases between them. The V gene's germline CDR1 is MNHEY and CDR2 SVGAGI. This CDR3 region has 15 residues. This CDR3 is CASSYYGTLNTEAFF. CDR3 sequence (DNA): TGTGCCAGCAGTTATTACGGGACACTGAACACTGAAGCTTTCTTT.

This chain uses TRBV6-5 with TRBJ1-5; D ambiguous. The CDR3 is 13 residues long. V was trimmed by 5 bases and J by 4 bases, leaving 9 bases between them. The germline gives CDR1 MNHEY, CDR2 SVGAGI. The chain's CDR3 is CASSLRTNQPQHF. The CDR3 DNA reads as TGTGCCAGCAGTCTACGAACGAATCAGCCCCAGCATTTT.

The rearrangement joins TRBV6-1 to TRBJ2-6, with a tentative D call TRBD2 (6 bases). CDR1 is MNHNS and CDR2 is SASEGT in the germline V gene. The CDR3 sequence is 16 residues long. V was pared by 4 bases and J by 0 bases, with 10 bases between. In DNA, the CDR3 is TGTGCCAGCAGTGCGGGACTGGGCTCTGGGGCCAACGTCCTGACTTTC. The encoded protein is CASSAGLGSGANVLTF.

The chain combines TRBV18 with TRBJ1-6; a possible D gene is TRBD1 (6 bases). The ends were cut back, 4 bases at V and 5 bases at J, with 9 bases in the middle. Germline V gene lookup returns CDR1 KGHSH and CDR2 LQKENI. CDR3 length: 14 residues. CDR3 amino acids: CASSLDRNNSPLHF. DNA for the CDR3: TGTGCCAGCTCACTAGACAGGAATAATTCACCCCTCCACTTT.

This chain uses TRBV19 with TRBJ2-1; unclear D gene. This CDR3 comprises 14 residues. CDR1 and CDR2 (germline): LNHDA, SQIVND (reference sequence). Trimming took 3 bases from V and 5 from J, leaving 11 bases between them. The CDR3 region has the DNA TGTGCCAGTAGTATTGCTCCGGCCGACAATGAGCAGTTCTTC. Its protein product is CASSIAPADNEQFF.

This chain connects TRBV4-1 to TRBJ2-7; 11 nucleotides line up with TRBD2. CDR3 size: 17 residues. In germline, CDR1 is MGHRA, CDR2 YSYEKL. Trimming removed 0 bases from V and 7 bases from J; junction bases left unmatched: 11. CDR3 sequence reads: CASSQEIQTSGVGEQYF. In DNA form, the CDR3 reads TGCGCCAGCAGCCAAGAGATCCAGACTAGCGGGGTTGGGGAGCAGTACTTC.

The V call is TRBV19, the J call TRBJ2-3; 7 nucleotides line up with TRBD1. The CDR3 length is 13 residues. CDR1 LNHDA and CDR2 SQIVND come from the germline V gene (reference sequence). V gave up 5 bases and J gave up 6 bases; unmatched junction bases: 5. The chain's CDR3 is CASSLGTVDTQYF. CDR3 nucleotides: TGTGCCAGTAGTCTCGGGACAGTGGATACGCAGTATTTT.

V gene TRBV2 combines with J gene TRBJ1-6; TRBD1 matches 7 bases. The V gene end was trimmed by 6 bases and the J gene end by 7 bases; junction bases not matched to a gene: 9. There are 15 residues in the CDR3. Germline loops: CDR1 SNHLY, CDR2 FYNNEI. DNA for the CDR3: TGTGCCAGCAGAGACGGGACAGCAATGAATTCACCCCTCCACTTT. Its translation: CASRDGTAMNSPLHF.

This CDR3 is CASTRAFYGYTF. DNA of the CDR3: TGTGCCAGCACTAGGGCCTTCTATGGCTACACCTTC. The V call is TRBV9, the J call TRBJ1-2; no clear D. CDR1 SGDLS and CDR2 YYNGEE come from the germline V gene. The CDR3 consists of 12 residues. V was shortened by 6 bases and J by 4 bases, with 10 bases between the two germline ends.

CDR3 loop: CASSLGGGYEQYF. CDR3 DNA: TGTGCCAGCAGCTTAGGCGGGGGCTACGAGCAGTACTTC. J is TRBJ2-7 and V is TRBV7-3; 7 nucleotides align to TRBD2. The CDR3 sequence is 13 residues long. With 2 bases clipped from V and 3 bases from J, the junction kept 1 base outside the gene matches. The germline V gene encodes CDR1 SGHTA and CDR2 FQGTGA.

CDR3 protein: CASSALRGTEAFF. The CDR3 DNA follows: TGTGCCAGCAGTGCCCTCAGGGGAACTGAAGCTTTCTTT. V is TRBV6-4 and J is TRBJ1-1, with D possibly being TRBD1 (6 bases). The ends were cut back, 4 bases at V and 5 bases at J, with 11 bases in the middle. The CDR3 sequence is 13 residues long. Germline-derived CDR1 and CDR2 are MRHNA and SNTAGT.

The chain has TRBV19 and TRBJ2-3; the match to TRBD1 covers 9 bases. Germline-derived CDR1 and CDR2 are LNHDA and SQIVND (reference sequence). CDR3 size: 14 residues. The J segment lost 6 bases and the V segment lost 5 bases, leaving 6 bases of the junction unmatched. The CDR3 sequence is CASSRTGGSDTQYF. The CDR3 DNA is TGTGCCAGTAGTCGCACAGGGGGCTCGGATACGCAGTATTTT.

This clone has more than one count but fewer than ten. J is TRBJ1-1 and V is TRBV27, with D possibly TRBD1 on 5 matching bases. The length of the CDR3 is 14 residues. Per the germline V gene, CDR1 is MNHEY and CDR2 is SMNVEV (reference sequence). Between the trimmed V and J ends, which lost 5 bases and 1 base, there was a span of 11 bases. The CDR3 sequence: CASSKRDGNTEAFF. CDR3 DNA: TGTGCCAGCAGTAAACGGGACGGGAACACTGAAGCTTTCTTT.